This TCR beta chain was sequenced during a study of blood T cell repertoires in COVID-19. Study details: Acute and convalescent COVID-19 specimens originated in the United States, Italy and Spain. Sources were T cells, B-cell-depleted T cells, or PBMCs; the material itself was cDNA or gDNA.

Looked up from germline, CDR1 is LGHDT and CDR2 is YNNKEL (reference sequence). CDR3 length: 18 amino acids. V lost 0 bases and J lost 5; bases outside the gene matches: 10. Study processing details: From reference gene primer amplification, estimates of nucleated cell counts were derived. Measured with immunoSEQ multiplex PCR; TCRdb has only the in-frame clones, and not every one. V and J calls and clone size are given by that table; D and trimming were obtained from the DNA. Of 150,000 to 200,000 clones in the sample, roughly 82% were seen once. V and J are TRBV3-1 (or the pseudogene TRBV3-2) and TRBJ2-3; 11 bases map to TRBD2. The sequence derives from a woman aged 25 to 39 with acute or convalescent COVID-19. Source material: peripheral blood. The CDR3 nucleotides read TGTGCCAGCAGCCAAGATCTGGCTAGCGGGGGGTTTGGAGATACGCAGTATTTT. Its translation: CASSQDLASGGFGDTQYF.